This T cell receptor beta chain comes out of a study of molecular identifiers for immune sequencing clone quantification. The sample holds many counts of this clonotype. TCRdb ran MiXCR on the PCR reads and lists one entry per CDR3 protein. The repertoire includes 90,000 or so distinct CDR3 sequences, roughly 25% of them detected once, and less than 0.85% sits in the top ten. Germline V gives CDR1 MGHRA, CDR2 YSYEKL. The CDR3 covers 14 residues. V was trimmed by 3 bases and J by 6 bases, leaving 14 bases between them. The V call is TRBV4-1, the J call TRBJ1-2, with D maybe TRBD1 (6 bases). The sequenced sample was naive CD8+ T cells from blood, with Jurkat cell RNA spiked in. Subset denoted: FACS-sorted CD8+CD4-CCR7+CD45RA+ naive T cells. This TCR was sampled from a human donor in good health. Some libraries in this study had Jurkat cell RNA spiked in. CDR3 sequence: CASSQKQGGHGYTF. The DNA of the CDR3 is TGCGCCAGCAGCCAGAAACAGGGAGGGCATGGCTACACCTTC.